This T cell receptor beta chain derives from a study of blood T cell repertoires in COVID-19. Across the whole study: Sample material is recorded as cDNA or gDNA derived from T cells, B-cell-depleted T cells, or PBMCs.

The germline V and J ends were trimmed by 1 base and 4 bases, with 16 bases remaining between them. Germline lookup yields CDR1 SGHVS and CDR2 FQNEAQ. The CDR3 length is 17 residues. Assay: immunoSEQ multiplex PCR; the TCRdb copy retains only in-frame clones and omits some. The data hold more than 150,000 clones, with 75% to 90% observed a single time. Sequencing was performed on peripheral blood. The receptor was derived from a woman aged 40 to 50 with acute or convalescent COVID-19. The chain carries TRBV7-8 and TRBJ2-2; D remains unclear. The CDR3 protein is CASSLVGPGVGTGELFF. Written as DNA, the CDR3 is TGTGCCAGCAGCTTAGTGGGCCCCGGTGTGGGCACCGGGGAGCTGTTTTTT.